The clone carrying this TCR beta chain has a count of ten or more. A TCRbeta library incorporating unique molecular identifiers was prepared. TCRdb re-derived calls from the PCR reads in MiXCR, one entry per CDR3 protein. Of about 460,000 distinct CDR3 sequences in the sample, roughly a tenth were seen once. This sample stems from a study of T-cell reconstitution after alpha-beta-depleted transplantation in children. The CDR3 loop spans 15 amino acids. Germline V lookup: CDR1 SGHNT, CDR2 YYREEE (reference sequence). V lost 2 bases, J lost 0 bases, and 12 bases lay in between. The clonotype comes from a child aged 2-9 years with inherited bone marrow failure, due to receive a stem cell transplant. This material consisted of PBMCs, taken before TCRalphabeta/CD19-depleted stem cell transplant. V is TRBV5-4 and J is TRBJ2-7, with D maybe TRBD2 (6 bases). The CDR3 is CASSFGGGGSYEQYF. CDR3 coding DNA: TGTGCCAGCAGCTTCGGTGGGGGAGGCTCCTACGAGCAGTACTTC. The entire variable domain, with the rest obtained from reference TRBV5-4 and TRBJ2-7, is as follows: ETGVTQSPTHLIKTRGQQVTLRCSSQSGHNTVSWYQQALGQGPQFIFQYYREEENGRGNFPPRFSGLQFPNYSSELNVNALELDDSALYLCASSFGGGGSYEQYFGPGTRLTVT.